The 14 T cell receptor beta chains given below trace back to one sample, sequenced in a study of blood T cell repertoires in COVID-19. Sequencing used immunoSEQ multiplex PCR; TCRdb keeps in-frame clones, though not all of them. The sample lists around 230,000 clones, about 86% occurring once. Input material: peripheral blood. The receptors stem from a woman in her fifties or sixties with acute or convalescent COVID-19.

The sample holds a few counts of this clone. This chain joins TRBV3-1 (or the pseudogene TRBV3-2) and TRBJ1-4; no clear D gene. Germline assignment: CDR1 LGHDT and CDR2 YNNKEL (reference sequence). V dropped 8 bases and J dropped 4 bases, with 8 bases sitting between them. The CDR3 extends over 12 amino acids. The CDR3, as DNA: TGTGCCAGCCAGACGGGTAATGAAAAACTGTTTTTT. Residues: CASQTGNEKLFF.

This chain uses TRBV12-3 or TRBV12-4 with TRBJ1-2; the match to TRBD1 covers 7 bases. The CDR3 runs 13 residues. Trimming removed 6 bases from V and 8 bases from J; junction bases left unmatched: 9. CDR3 sequence (DNA): TGTGCCAGCAGGCATGGGACAGTTGAAGGCTACACCTTC. Protein product: CASRHGTVEGYTF.

CDR3 in amino acids: CAWGVGGSTDTQYF. The CDR3 DNA follows: TGTGCCTGGGGGGTGGGGGGAAGCACAGATACGCAGTATTTT. V and J are TRBV30 and TRBJ2-3, with D possibly being TRBD2 (6 bases). This CDR3 is built from 14 residues. V was pared by 5 bases and J by 0 bases, with 12 bases between. The germline CDR1 and CDR2 sequences are GTSNPN and SVGIG (reference sequence).

This clone was seen a single time. The rearrangement joins TRBV9 to TRBJ1-2; D possibly corresponds to TRBD1 (5 bases). Trimming took off 0 bases at V and 0 bases at J, with 6 bases between the two ends. The CDR3 totals 14 residues. From germline, CDR1 is SGDLS and CDR2 YYNGEE. CDR3 coding DNA: TGTGCCAGCAGCGTAGAGACAGCTAACTATGGCTACACCTTC. It codes for CASSVETANYGYTF.

This rearrangement joins TRBV19 to TRBJ1-2; D may be TRBD1 (5 bases). CDR1 and CDR2 from the germline V gene are LNHDA and SQIVND (reference sequence). The CDR3 runs to 13 residues. Between the trimmed V and J ends, which lost 5 bases and 6 bases, there was a span of 13 bases. In DNA form, the CDR3 reads TGTGCCAGTAGTTTTCGACAGAAAAATGGCTACACCTTC. It yields the protein CASSFRQKNGYTF.

This chain connects TRBV29-1 to TRBJ2-7; tentatively, D is TRBD1 (6 bases). Germline CDR1 is SQVTM and CDR2 is ANQGSEA. V was cut by 1 base and J by 2 bases, with 15 bases left in between. The CDR3 is 15 residues long. CDR3 sequence (DNA): TGCAGCGTTGAAGCAGCAGGGGCCAAAACCTACGAGCAGTACTTC. Amino acids: CSVEAAGAKTYEQYF.

This clone was seen only once. The V and J genes are TRBV10-1 and TRBJ2-1; a weak D match, TRBD2 (6 bases). The length of the CDR3 is 16 residues. Between the trimmed V and J ends, which lost 2 bases and 6 bases, there was a span of 17 bases. Germline V gene lookup returns CDR1 WNHNN and CDR2 SYGVQD (reference sequence). CDR3 coding DNA: TGCGCCAGCAGTGAGCGAAGGGTTACTAGCAGCAATGAGCAGTTCTTC. This codes for CASSERRVTSSNEQFF.

This chain joins TRBV20-1 and TRBJ2-1; TRBD2 matches at 8 bases. Germline V gives CDR1 DFQATT, CDR2 SNEGSKA (reference sequence). This CDR3 comprises 16 residues. Losses at the gene ends were 4 bases for V and 0 bases for J; bases not matched to a gene: 8. The CDR3 DNA follows: TGCAGTGCTATTGACGTTGGGACTAGCTCCTACAATGAGCAGTTCTTC. Translation gives CSAIDVGTSSYNEQFF.

The chain is built from TRBV13 and TRBJ2-1; the match to TRBD2 covers 8 bases. The CDR3 length is 13 residues. The V segment lost 10 bases and the J segment 5 bases; nucleotides outside the gene matches: 7. The V gene's germline CDR1 is PRHDT and CDR2 FYEKMQ (reference sequence). CDR3 bases: TGTGCCACCAGGGGACTAGAGGACAATGAGCAGTTCTTC. This codes for CATRGLEDNEQFF.

The chain is built from TRBV20-1 and TRBJ2-7, with D unresolved. The CDR3 has 11 amino acids. CDR1 DFQATT and CDR2 SNEGSKA come from the germline V gene (reference sequence). V was trimmed by 5 bases and J by 8 bases, leaving 13 bases between them. CDR3 in DNA: TGCAGTGCTCTGCGGCAGCGACAGCAGTACTTC. Translating gives CSALRQRQQYF.

The V and J genes are TRBV6-1 and TRBJ1-4; 8 bases are shared with TRBD1. CDR1 and CDR2 from the germline V gene are MNHNS and SASEGT. The CDR3 loop spans 17 amino acids. V was pared by 2 bases and J by 9 bases, with 14 bases of the junction left unmatched. The CDR3 nucleotides are TGTGCCAGCAGTGAATCCCCCCTAAACAGGGGGAAGAAAAAACTGTTTTTT. Its protein is CASSESPLNRGKKKLFF.

The chain is built from TRBV5-5 and TRBJ2-7, with TRBD1 matching over 8 bases. Germline V gene lookup returns CDR1 SGHKS and CDR2 YYEKEE (reference sequence). The CDR3 sequence is 15 residues long. V shed 2 bases and J 0 bases; nucleotides not matched to a gene: 4. The CDR3 sequence: CASSFNRGSSYEQYF. CDR3 in DNA: TGTGCCAGCAGCTTCAACAGGGGGAGCTCCTACGAGCAGTACTTC. The complete variable domain, with remaining parts taken from reference TRBV5-5 and TRBJ2-7, reads DAGVTQSPTHLIKTRGQQVTLRCSPISGHKSVSWYQQVLGQGPQFIFQYYEKEERGRGNFPDRFSARQFPNYSSELNVNALLLGDSALYLCASSFNRGSSYEQYFGPGTRLTVT.

The CDR3 DNA reads as TGTGCCAGTAGTTCCTCCGGGACTCCCACGCAGTATTTT. Translating gives CASSSSGTPTQYF. The rearrangement uses TRBV19 and TRBJ2-3; TRBD2 is a possible D gene (6 bases). V gave up 5 bases and J gave up 9 bases, with 15 bases separating them. CDR3 length: 13 residues. CDR1 and CDR2 from the germline V gene are LNHDA and SQIVND (reference sequence).

The chain employs TRBV11-2 and TRBJ1-6, with 9 nucleotides matching TRBD1. Germline assignment: CDR1 SGHAT and CDR2 FQNNGV. The CDR3 is made up of 15 amino acids. Trimming at V came to 0 bases and at J to 9 bases, leaving 3 bases not matched to a gene. This CDR3 is CASSLEGDRVSPLHF. In DNA, the CDR3 is TGTGCCAGCAGCTTAGAGGGGGACAGGGTTTCACCCCTCCACTTT.